This T cell receptor (beta chain) appears in the sequencing data of a study of blood T cell repertoires in COVID-19. As originally analysed: It was from reference gene primer amplification that nucleated cell counts were estimated. Generated by immunoSEQ multiplex PCR, the TCRdb table keeps only in-frame clones and is missing some. V, J and clone size were drawn from that table, and D and trimming were deduced from the DNA. The table shows 88,000 or so clones, with over 70% occurring only once. Germline V gene sequence: CDR1 GTSNPN, CDR2 SVGIG (reference sequence). V dropped 7 bases and J dropped 5; count of bases not matched to a gene: 19. The CDR3 extends over 17 amino acids.

Sequenced input: peripheral blood. V is TRBV30 and J is TRBJ2-5, with 10 bases matching TRBD1. The source of this sequence is a man between 60 and 75 years old with acute or convalescent COVID-19. The CDR3 loop is CAFGTGTGVLQGETQYF. The CDR3, as DNA: TGTGCCTTTGGGACCGGGACAGGGGTTCTTCAAGGCGAGACCCAGTACTTC.